The 11 T cell receptor beta chains reported below all come from one sample, sequenced in a study of T cells of healthy individuals. TCRdb passed the 5' RACE reads through MiXCR, listing each CDR3 protein once. This sample yields over 40,000 distinct CDR3 sequences, of which 4% to 5% are seen a single time; 9.2% belongs to the top ten. All receptors derive from a human donor in good health.

There are many counts of this clonotype. The chain uses TRBV3-1 and TRBJ2-2, with D perhaps given as TRBD1 or TRBD2 (5 bases each). Germline CDR1 LGHDT, CDR2 YNNKEL (reference sequence). This CDR3 spans 14 amino acids. Trimming removed 9 bases at V and 4 bases at J, with 15 bases between. In DNA form, the CDR3 reads TGTGCCAGTTCGGATGGGGGAGTCACCGGGGAGCTGTTTTTT. This codes for CASSDGGVTGELFF.

This clonotype was seen a handful of times. The chain combines TRBV12-3 or TRBV12-4 with TRBJ2-5; 7 nucleotides align to TRBD1. The CDR3 is 14 amino acids. V shed 5 bases and J 2 bases; nucleotides not matched to a gene: 5. This chain's CDR3 is CASSTRDRQETQYF. The CDR3 nucleotides read TGTGCCAGCAGTACACGGGACAGACAAGAGACCCAGTACTTC.

The chain carries TRBV6-6 and TRBJ2-1; D may be TRBD1 (6 bases). This CDR3 has 14 residues. Trimming stripped 4 bases from V and 15 bases from J, with 22 bases between. CDR1 and CDR2 (germline): MNHNY, SVGAGI (reference sequence). CDR3 residues: CASSSPNTQGTLFF. CDR3 bases: TGTGCCAGCAGTTCACCTAACACACAGGGAACTCTGTTCTTC.

This clonotype was counted at least ten times. The V and J genes are TRBV12-3 or TRBV12-4 and TRBJ2-3, with D unresolved. The CDR3 runs 15 residues. The V end was cut by 4 bases, the J end by 4 bases, with 15 bases between. CDR3 sequence reads: CASSYSTSVPDTQYF. The CDR3 bases are TGTGCCAGCAGTTATTCCACTTCGGTCCCAGATACGCAGTATTTT.

This clonotype was seen a handful of times. The CDR3 here is CASSIGVGGTTEAFF. The CDR3 DNA sequence: TGTGCCAGTAGTATAGGAGTAGGGGGGACCACTGAAGCTTTCTTT. The chain employs TRBV19 and TRBJ1-1, with TRBD1 as a possible D gene (6 bases). CDR3 length equals 15 residues. Trimming took off 1 base at V and 4 bases at J, with 13 bases between the two ends. Per germline, CDR1 LNHDA and CDR2 SQIVND (reference sequence). Full variable domain (rest looked up from reference TRBV19 and TRBJ1-1): DGGITQSPKYLFRKEGQNVTLSCEQNLNHDAMYWYRQDPGQGLRLIYYSQIVNDFQKGDIAEGYSVSREKKESFPLTVTSAQKNPTAFYLCASSIGVGGTTEAFFGQGTRLTVV.

This clonotype has more than one count but fewer than ten. The CDR3 loop reads CASGLDRVIHEQYF. CDR3 in DNA: TGTGCTAGTGGTTTGGACAGGGTGATCCACGAGCAGTACTTC. The V and J genes are TRBV12-5 and TRBJ2-7, with D possibly matching TRBD1 (6 bases). CDR3 size: 14 residues. CDR1 is LGHNT, CDR2 FRNRAP, per germline. V lost 1 base and J lost 5, with 12 bases in between.

This clonotype was observed many times. The rearrangement links TRBV20-1 to TRBJ1-6; D not resolved. Germline CDR1 and CDR2: DFQATT and SNEGSKA (reference sequence). The CDR3 length is 13 residues. V was shortened by 0 bases and J by 11 bases, with 11 bases between the two germline ends. For the CDR3, the DNA is TGCAGTGCTAGAGAAAGGGAAGGTACACCCCTCCACTTT. Translated: CSAREREGTPLHF.

This clonotype was seen many times. The genes are TRBV11-2 and TRBJ2-5; D may match TRBD1 or TRBD2 (5 bases each). This CDR3 comprises 15 residues. Trimming shortened V by 1 base and J by 4 bases, and 13 bases separated the two germline ends. Germline-derived CDR1 and CDR2 are SGHAT and FQNNGV. CDR3 in DNA: TGTGCCAGCAGCTTAGCCCCGGGGCGGGCAGAGACCCAGTACTTC. As protein: CASSLAPGRAETQYF.

The chain is built from TRBV7-2 and TRBJ2-1; 12 bases are a match to TRBD2. The CDR3 loop spans 16 amino acids. J was trimmed by 10 bases and V by 5 bases; bases with no gene match: 12. The germline V gene has CDR1 SGHTA and CDR2 FQGNSA. The CDR3 sequence: CASSTRTSGDPREQFF. In nucleotides, the CDR3 is TGTGCCAGCAGCACTCGGACTAGCGGGGACCCACGCGAGCAGTTCTTC.

This clonotype was counted between two and nine times. The V and J genes are TRBV6-1 and TRBJ1-5, with D maybe TRBD1 (6 bases). Per germline, CDR1 MNHNS and CDR2 SASEGT. The CDR3 consists of 13 residues. Between the trimmed V and J ends, which lost 3 bases and 7 bases, there was a span of 10 bases. The chain's CDR3 is CASSEATGQPQHF. In DNA, the CDR3 is TGTGCCAGCAGTGAGGCCACAGGGCAGCCCCAGCATTTT.

This clonotype was detected ten times or more. The chain employs TRBV9 and TRBJ1-2; D remains ambiguous. CDR1 and CDR2 (germline): SGDLS, YYNGEE. This CDR3 region has 14 residues. Trimming took 7 bases from V and 4 from J, leaving 17 bases between them. The CDR3 protein is CASQRRGNIYGYTF. DNA for the CDR3: TGTGCCAGCCAAAGGCGGGGAAATATCTATGGCTACACCTTC. The full variable domain, rest sourced from reference TRBV9 and TRBJ1-2, is DSGVTQTPKHLITATGQRVTLRCSPRSGDLSVYWYQQSLDQGLQFLIQYYNGEERAKGNILERFSAQQFPDLHSELNLSSLELGDSALYFCASQRRGNIYGYTFGSGTRLTVV.